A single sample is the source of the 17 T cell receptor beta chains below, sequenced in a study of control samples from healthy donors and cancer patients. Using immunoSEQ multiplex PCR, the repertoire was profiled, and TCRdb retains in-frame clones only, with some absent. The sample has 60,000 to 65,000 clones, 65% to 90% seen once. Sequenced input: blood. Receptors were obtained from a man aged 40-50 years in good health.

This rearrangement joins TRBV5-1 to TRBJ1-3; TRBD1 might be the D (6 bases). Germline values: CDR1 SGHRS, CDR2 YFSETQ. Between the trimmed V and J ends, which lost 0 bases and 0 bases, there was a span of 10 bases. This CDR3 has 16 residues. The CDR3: CASSLGGANSGNTIYF. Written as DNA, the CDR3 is TGCGCCAGCAGCTTGGGGGGGGCGAACTCTGGAAACACCATATATTTT.

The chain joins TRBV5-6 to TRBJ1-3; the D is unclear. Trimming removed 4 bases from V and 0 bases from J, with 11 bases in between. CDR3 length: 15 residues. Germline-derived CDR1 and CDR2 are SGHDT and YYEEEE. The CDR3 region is CASSRRQYSGNTIYF. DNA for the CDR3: TGTGCCAGCAGCCGGAGACAATACTCTGGAAACACCATATATTTT. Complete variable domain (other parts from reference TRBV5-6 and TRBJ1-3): DAGVTQSPTHLIKTRGQQVTLRCSPKSGHDTVSWYQQALGQGPQFIFQYYEEEERQRGNFPDRFSGHQFPNYSSELNVNALLLGDSALYLCASSRRQYSGNTIYFGEGSWLTVV.

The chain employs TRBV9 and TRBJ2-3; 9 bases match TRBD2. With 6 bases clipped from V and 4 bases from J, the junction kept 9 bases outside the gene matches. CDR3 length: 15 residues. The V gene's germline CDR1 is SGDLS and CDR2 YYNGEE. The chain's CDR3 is CASNGLAGVSDTQYF. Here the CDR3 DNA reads TGTGCCAGCAACGGATTAGCGGGGGTGTCAGATACGCAGTATTTT.

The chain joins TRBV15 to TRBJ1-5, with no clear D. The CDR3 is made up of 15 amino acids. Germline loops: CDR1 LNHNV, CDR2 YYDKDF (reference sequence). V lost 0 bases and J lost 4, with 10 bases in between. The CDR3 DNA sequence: TGTGCCACCAGCAGAGACAGCGCTATAAATCAGCCCCAGCATTTT. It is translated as CATSRDSAINQPQHF. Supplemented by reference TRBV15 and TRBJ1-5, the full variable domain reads DAMVIQNPRYQVTQFGKPVTLSCSQTLNHNVMYWYQQKSSQAPKLLFHYYDKDFNNEADTPDNFQSRRPNTSFCFLDIRSPGLGDTAMYLCATSRDSAINQPQHFGDGTRLSIL.

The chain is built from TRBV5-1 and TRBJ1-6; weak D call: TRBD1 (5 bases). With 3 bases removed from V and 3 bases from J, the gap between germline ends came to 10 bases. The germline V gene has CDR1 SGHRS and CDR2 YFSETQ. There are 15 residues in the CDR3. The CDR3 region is CASSSFGGYNSPLHF. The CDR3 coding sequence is TGCGCCAGCAGCTCCTTCGGGGGCTATAATTCACCCCTCCACTTT.

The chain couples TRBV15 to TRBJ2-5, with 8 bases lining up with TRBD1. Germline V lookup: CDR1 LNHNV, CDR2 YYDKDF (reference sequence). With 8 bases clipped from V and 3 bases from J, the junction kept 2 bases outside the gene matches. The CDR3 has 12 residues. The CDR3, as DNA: TGTGCCACCGCAGGGGGCGAAGAGACCCAGTACTTC. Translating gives CATAGGEETQYF.

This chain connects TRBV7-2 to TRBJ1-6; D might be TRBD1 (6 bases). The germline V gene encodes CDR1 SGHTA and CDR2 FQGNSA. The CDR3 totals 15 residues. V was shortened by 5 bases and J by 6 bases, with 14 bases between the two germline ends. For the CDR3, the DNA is TGTGCCAGCAGCAACTCGGGACAAGTTAATTCACCCCTCCACTTT. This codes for CASSNSGQVNSPLHF.

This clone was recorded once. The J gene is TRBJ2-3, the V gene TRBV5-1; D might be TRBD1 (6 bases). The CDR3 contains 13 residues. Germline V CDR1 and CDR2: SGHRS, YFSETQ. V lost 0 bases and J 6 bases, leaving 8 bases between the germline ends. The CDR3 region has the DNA TGCGCCAGCAGCTTGGGTAGGGGGGATACGCAGTATTTT. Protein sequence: CASSLGRGDTQYF.

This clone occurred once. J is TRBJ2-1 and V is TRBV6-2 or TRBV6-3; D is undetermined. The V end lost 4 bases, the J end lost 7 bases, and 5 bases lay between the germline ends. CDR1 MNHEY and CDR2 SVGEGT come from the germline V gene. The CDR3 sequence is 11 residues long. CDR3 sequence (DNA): TGTGCCAGCAGTTGGTTAAATGAGCAGTTCTTC. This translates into CASSWLNEQFF.

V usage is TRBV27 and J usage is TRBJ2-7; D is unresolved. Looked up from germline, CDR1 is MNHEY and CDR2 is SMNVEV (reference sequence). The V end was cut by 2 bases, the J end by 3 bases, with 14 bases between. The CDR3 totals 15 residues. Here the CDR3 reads CASSLRPGAGYEQYF. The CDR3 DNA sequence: TGTGCCAGCAGTTTAAGGCCGGGCGCCGGCTACGAGCAGTACTTC.

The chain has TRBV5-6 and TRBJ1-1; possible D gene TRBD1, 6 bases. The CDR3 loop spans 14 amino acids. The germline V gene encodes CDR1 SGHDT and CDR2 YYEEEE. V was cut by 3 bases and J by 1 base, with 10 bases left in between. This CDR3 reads CASSYRAGNTEAFF. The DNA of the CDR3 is TGTGCCAGCAGCTACAGGGCTGGGAACACTGAAGCTTTCTTT. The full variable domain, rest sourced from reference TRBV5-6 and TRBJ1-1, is DAGVTQSPTHLIKTRGQQVTLRCSPKSGHDTVSWYQQALGQGPQFIFQYYEEEERQRGNFPDRFSGHQFPNYSSELNVNALLLGDSALYLCASSYRAGNTEAFFGQGTRLTVV.

CDR3: CAWGGIRGHLGNTIYF. CDR3 in DNA: TGTGCCTGGGGTGGGATACGAGGGCATTTGGGAAACACCATATATTTT. V and J are TRBV30 and TRBJ1-3; D remains unclear. CDR1 and CDR2 (germline): GTSNPN, SVGIG (reference sequence). The V end was cut by 5 bases, the J end by 4 bases, with 21 bases between. The length of the CDR3 is 16 residues.

In nucleotides, the CDR3 is TGTGCCAGCAGCCCGACGACAGGGGGGTCTGGAAACACCATATATTTT. Translated, it gives CASSPTTGGSGNTIYF. The rearrangement links TRBV14 to TRBJ1-3; 9 bases match TRBD1. Trimming removed 4 bases from V and 1 base from J; junction bases left unmatched: 5. The germline V gene has CDR1 SGHDN and CDR2 FVKESK. The CDR3 extends over 16 amino acids.

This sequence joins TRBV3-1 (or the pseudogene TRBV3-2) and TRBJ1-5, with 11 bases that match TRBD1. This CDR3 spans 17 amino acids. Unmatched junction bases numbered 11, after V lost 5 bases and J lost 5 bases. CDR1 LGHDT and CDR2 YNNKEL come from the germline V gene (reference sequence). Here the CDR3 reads CASSNHRDRGVDQPQHF. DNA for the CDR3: TGTGCCAGCAGCAACCACCGGGACAGGGGGGTTGATCAGCCCCAGCATTTT.

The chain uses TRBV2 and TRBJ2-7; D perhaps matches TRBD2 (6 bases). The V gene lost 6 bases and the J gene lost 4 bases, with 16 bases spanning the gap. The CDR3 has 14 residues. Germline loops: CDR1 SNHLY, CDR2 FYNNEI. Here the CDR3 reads CASRQGGARYEQYF. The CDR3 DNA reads TGTGCCAGCAGGCAAGGAGGGGCGCGGTACGAGCAGTACTTC.

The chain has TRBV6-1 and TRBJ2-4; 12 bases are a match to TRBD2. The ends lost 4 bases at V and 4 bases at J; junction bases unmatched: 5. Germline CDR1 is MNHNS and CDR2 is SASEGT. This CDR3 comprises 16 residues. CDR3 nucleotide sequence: TGTGCCAGCAGTGCGCGACTAGCGGGAGATAAAAACATTCAGTACTTC. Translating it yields CASSARLAGDKNIQYF.

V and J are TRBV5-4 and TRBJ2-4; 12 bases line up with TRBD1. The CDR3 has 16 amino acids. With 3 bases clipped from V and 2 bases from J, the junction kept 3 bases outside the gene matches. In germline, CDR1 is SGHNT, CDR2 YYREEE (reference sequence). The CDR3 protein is CASSSGTGGSKNIQYF. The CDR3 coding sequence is TGTGCCAGCAGCTCCGGGACAGGGGGCTCCAAAAACATTCAGTACTTC.